This paragraph covers one T cell receptor beta chain sequence. TCRdb ran MiXCR on the 5' RACE reads and lists one entry per CDR3 protein. The table has about 350,000 distinct CDR3 sequences, approximately 4% seen once. The CDR3 length is 15 residues. The germline V gene encodes CDR1 MGHRA and CDR2 YSYEKL. V was clipped by 5 bases and J by 9 bases; unmatched bases: 13. These data originate in a study of T cells after yellow fever vaccination. This receptor was taken from a man between 18 and 29 years old who received the YFV17D yellow fever vaccine. This material consisted of PBMCs, taken 5 days after the yellow fever booster vaccination. The chain joins TRBV4-1 to TRBJ2-7, with 10 bases identical to TRBD1. In DNA, the CDR3 is TGCGCCAGCAGCGTACGACAGGGGGCCTTAGATGGGCAGTACTTC. Translation: CASSVRQGALDGQYF.